Following are 19 T cell receptor beta chains from one sample sequenced in a study of CD8 T cells in ankylosing spondylitis. TCRdb used MiXCR to reprocess the 5' RACE reads, holding one entry per CDR3 protein. The table shows some 140,000 distinct CDR3 sequences, with 11% occurring only once. Sequenced input: blood, either unsorted or a sorted T cell fraction (not recorded which). The receptors originated from a female donor with ankylosing spondylitis or in good health (not recorded which).

This clonotype was detected many times. This chain connects TRBV6-5 to TRBJ2-3; 7 bases are shared with TRBD2. This CDR3 region has 16 residues. Looked up from germline, CDR1 is MNHEY and CDR2 is SVGAGI. With V trimmed by 0 bases and J by 3 bases, 6 bases remained unmatched. CDR3 coding DNA: TGTGCCAGCAGTTACTCACCGGCGGGAGAGACAGATACGCAGTATTTT. This gives the protein CASSYSPAGETDTQYF.

This clonotype was found many times. The V gene is TRBV7-2, the J gene TRBJ2-1, with D perhaps matching TRBD1 (6 bases). Between the trimmed V and J ends, which lost 2 bases and 7 bases, there was a span of 15 bases. Germline values: CDR1 SGHTA, CDR2 FQGNSA. This CDR3 spans 15 amino acids. CDR3 bases: TGTGCCAGCAGCTTAATGGTAACAGGGAGAAATGAGCAGTTCTTC. Translated, it gives CASSLMVTGRNEQFF.

This clonotype has a count of ten or more. V is TRBV29-1 and J is TRBJ1-1, with D maybe TRBD1 (5 bases). The CDR3 contains 13 residues. With 6 bases removed from V and 4 bases from J, the gap between germline ends came to 15 bases. In germline, CDR1 is SQVTM, CDR2 ANQGSEA. The CDR3 coding sequence is TGCAGCGTCCGAAAATGGCAGGGCACTGAAGCTTTCTTT. Protein product: CSVRKWQGTEAFF.

This clonotype was observed at least ten times. CDR3 residues: CSDNEQFF. As DNA, the CDR3 is TGCAGCGACAATGAGCAGTTCTTC. The chain recombines TRBV29-1 with TRBJ2-1; D gene unclear. V lost 7 bases, J lost 5 bases, and 0 bases lay in between. CDR1 and CDR2 (germline): SQVTM, ANQGSEA. The CDR3 sequence is 8 residues long.

Worth noting for this clonotype: With a much larger clone just one base away, this may be a read error. The chain links TRBV29-1 to TRBJ1-4; 8 bases agree with TRBD1. The germline CDR1 and CDR2 sequences are SQVTM and ANQGSEA. V shed 6 bases and J 9 bases; nucleotides not matched to a gene: 9. The CDR3 consists of 13 residues. Here the CDR3 reads CSVRTGRDKKLFF. For the CDR3, the DNA is TGCAGCGTGAGGACAGGGAGGGATAAAAAACTGTTTTTT.

This clonotype was observed many times. The chain couples TRBV20-1 to TRBJ1-1; D is uncertain. Trimming removed 2 bases from V and 7 bases from J, with 11 bases in between. The germline V gene has CDR1 DFQATT and CDR2 SNEGSKA (reference sequence). This CDR3 is 12 amino acids long. CDR3 amino acids: CSARSQADEAFF. The CDR3 nucleotides are TGCAGTGCTAGAAGTCAGGCAGATGAAGCTTTCTTT.

This clonotype was detected ten times or more. The chain is built from TRBV14 and TRBJ2-2, with a tentative D call TRBD1 (6 bases). V was shortened by 4 bases and J by 5 bases, with 14 bases between the two germline ends. Germline CDR1 reads SGHDN; CDR2 reads FVKESK. The CDR3 length is 15 residues. CDR3 region: CASSPRQVWTGELFF. CDR3 nucleotide sequence: TGTGCCAGCAGCCCCCGACAGGTTTGGACCGGGGAGCTGTTTTTT. Together with reference TRBV14 and TRBJ2-2, the CDR3 gives the full variable domain: EAGVTQFPSHSVIEKGQTVTLRCDPISGHDNLYWYRRVMGKEIKFLLHFVKESKQDESGMPNNRFLAERTGGTYSTLKVQPAELEDSGVYFCASSPRQVWTGELFFGEGSRLTVL.

The gene calls are TRBV5-8 and TRBJ1-2; 9 bases match TRBD1. There are 16 residues in the CDR3. The V and J ends lost 0 bases and 4 bases, in that order; junction bases with no gene match: 7. The germline V gene has CDR1 SGHTS and CDR2 YDEGEE. The chain's CDR3 is CASSLEKGTGSYGYTF. The CDR3 DNA sequence: TGTGCCAGCAGCTTGGAGAAGGGGACAGGGTCCTATGGCTACACCTTC.

This clonotype was observed many times. The chain joins TRBV6-6 to TRBJ1-1, with D maybe TRBD1 (6 bases). Per the germline V gene, CDR1 is MNHNY and CDR2 is SVGAGI (reference sequence). Trimming left V 6 bases short and J 11 bases short, with 16 bases between. This CDR3 contains 12 residues. The CDR3 bases are TGTGCCAGCAGCCCCGGGGGCCCGGGGGCTTTCTTT. Encoded protein: CASSPGGPGAFF.

In its sample, this clonotype was seen many times. The chain uses TRBV27 and TRBJ1-5; D gene ambiguous. V was cut by 6 bases and J by 4 bases, with 4 bases left in between. Germline V gives CDR1 MNHEY, CDR2 SMNVEV (reference sequence). There are 11 residues in the CDR3. The CDR3 region is CASSLNQPQHF. DNA of the CDR3: TGTGCCAGCAGCCTTAATCAGCCCCAGCATTTT.

Ten or more counts support this clonotype. V usage is TRBV12-3 or TRBV12-4 and J usage is TRBJ1-5; the match to TRBD1 covers 7 bases. Trimming at V came to 4 bases and at J to 2 bases, leaving 2 bases not matched to a gene. This CDR3 is built from 14 residues. This chain's CDR3 is CASSYRGGNQPQHF. CDR3 DNA: TGTGCCAGCAGTTACAGGGGCGGCAATCAGCCCCAGCATTTT.

In its sample, this clonotype was seen many times. V and J are TRBV12-3 or TRBV12-4 and TRBJ2-5; maybe TRBD1 (5 bases). There are 13 residues in the CDR3. Trimming shortened V by 4 bases and J by 4 bases, and 10 bases separated the two germline ends. CDR3 in amino acids: CASSSQGRETQYF. The DNA of the CDR3 is TGTGCCAGCAGTTCCCAGGGCCGAGAGACCCAGTACTTC.

This clonotype was recorded many times. This chain uses TRBV7-3 with TRBJ2-7; the D gene is possibly TRBD2 (5 bases). The CDR3 length is 13 residues. The V and J ends lost 10 bases and 5 bases respectively, with 18 bases between them. CDR1 and CDR2 from the germline V gene are SGHTA and FQGTGA. CDR3 nucleotides: TGTGCCAATGAGGGCGCTAGCTGTGACGAGCAGTACTTC. It is translated as CANEGASCDEQYF.

This clonotype came up many times. The chain is built from TRBV20-1 and TRBJ1-1; possible D gene TRBD1, 5 bases. V was clipped by 1 base and J by 1 base, with 25 bases between them. CDR1 and CDR2 from the germline V gene are DFQATT and SNEGSKA (reference sequence). The CDR3 runs to 19 residues. The CDR3 protein is CSARGIWDFRRLTNTEAFF. As DNA, the CDR3 is TGCAGTGCTAGAGGGATCTGGGACTTTCGTCGACTCACGAACACTGAAGCTTTCTTT.

This clonotype was picked up many times. The chain carries TRBV5-1 and TRBJ1-1, with D hard to call. Trimming left V 1 base short and J 6 bases short, with 13 bases between. Germline V lookup: CDR1 SGHRS, CDR2 YFSETQ. The CDR3 is made up of 14 amino acids. The DNA for the CDR3 is TGCGCCAGCAGCTTGAAGGGAGGGATCGCTGAAGCTTTCTTT. This translates into CASSLKGGIAEAFF. The whole variable domain, filled in from reference TRBV5-1 and TRBJ1-1, reads KAGVTQTPRYLIKTRGQQVTLSCSPISGHRSVSWYQQTPGQGLQFLFEYFSETQRNKGNFPGRFSGRQFSNSRSEMNVSTLELGDSALYLCASSLKGGIAEAFFGQGTRLTVV.

At least ten counts were recorded for this clonotype. J is TRBJ2-1 and V is TRBV10-3, with 7 bases matching TRBD1. The length of the CDR3 is 16 residues. V shed 4 bases, J shed 8 bases, and the junction held 14 bases outside the gene matches. Looked up from germline, CDR1 is ENHRY and CDR2 is SYGVKD. Written as DNA, the CDR3 is TGTGCCATCAGTGGCCGACGACAGGGAGATGGGGATGAGCAGTTCTTC. This codes for CAISGRRQGDGDEQFF.

Many counts were recorded for this clonotype. This chain joins TRBV28 and TRBJ2-5, with D possibly being TRBD2 (6 bases). Germline CDR1 MDHEN, CDR2 SYDVKM. V was trimmed by 2 bases and J by 5 bases, leaving 15 bases between them. This CDR3 is built from 15 residues. The CDR3 region is CASSLPGAAVETQYF. The CDR3 DNA reads TGTGCCAGCAGTTTACCGGGAGCAGCGGTGGAGACCCAGTACTTC.

This clonotype appeared a few times. The J gene is TRBJ2-7, the V gene TRBV11-2; TRBD2 is a possible D gene (5 bases). The CDR3 spans 13 residues. Germline values: CDR1 SGHAT, CDR2 FQNNGV. V was clipped by 3 bases and J by 3 bases, with 9 bases between them. The CDR3 DNA reads TGTGCCAGCAGCTTGGGAGAATTCTACGAGCAGTACTTC. Translated: CASSLGEFYEQYF.

This clonotype was found many times. The chain recombines TRBV20-1 with TRBJ2-6, with D unresolved. The ends were cut back, 0 bases at V and 0 bases at J, with 6 bases in the middle. The CDR3 totals 15 residues. Germline CDR1 reads DFQATT; CDR2 reads SNEGSKA (reference sequence). CDR3 coding DNA: TGCAGTGCTAGAGATCCTCTCTCTGGGGCCAACGTCCTGACTTTC. Translation: CSARDPLSGANVLTF.